Listed below are T cell receptor beta chains from one sample, sequenced in a study of T cell repertoires in cytomegalovirus infection. Using its own MiXCR run on the reads, TCRdb lists one record per CDR3 protein. The sample lists roughly 180,000 distinct CDR3 sequences, roughly 15% occurring once. Sample: CD8+ T cells from PBMCs. These receptors were collected from a human donor in good health (CMV status not recorded). Some clones in this sample may be carry-over from other donors' samples. Each CDR3 is given with its conserved first and last residue. D genes are given only for firm matches. Rows give clone size only sometimes, using once, few, many, or a class for an expanded clone.

d_call,clone_size,j_call,v_call,cdr3_aa,cdr3_nt
TRBD1,few,TRBJ2-1,TRBV10-3,CAISADRGGEQFF,TGTGCCATCAGTGCGGACAGGGGGGGTGAGCAGTTCTTC
NA,medium-sized,TRBJ1-2,TRBV4-1,CASSQEADNYGYTF,TGCGCCAGCAGCCAAGAGGCCGATAACTATGGCTACACCTTC
NA,few,TRBJ1-2,TRBV6-2/TRBV6-3,CASTYTPERLYGYTF,TGTGCCAGCACCTATACGCCAGAAAGGCTCTATGGCTACACCTTC
NA,NA,TRBJ1-2,TRBV12-3/TRBV12-4,CASSLVKNYGYTF,TGTGCCAGCAGTTTGGTCAAGAACTATGGCTACACCTTC
NA,NA,TRBJ1-1,TRBV29-1,CSVAPGKNTEAFF,TGCAGCGTTGCTCCAGGGAAAAACACTGAAGCTTTCTTT
NA,NA,TRBJ2-7,TRBV7-2,CASSAQGGGRYEQYF,TGTGCCAGCAGCGCTCAGGGGGGGGGCCGCTACGAGCAGTACTTC
NA,NA,TRBJ2-6,TRBV7-8,CASSLDKGRTGANVLTF,TGTGCCAGCAGCTTAGACAAGGGTCGGACCGGGGCCAACGTCCTGACTTTC
NA,few,TRBJ2-1,TRBV6-2/TRBV6-3,CASKDGGTYNEQFF,TGTGCCAGCAAGGACGGGGGAACCTACAATGAGCAGTTCTTC
NA,NA,TRBJ1-2,TRBV6-5,CDSSYSGPGERGYTF,TGTGACAGCAGTTACTCTGGGCCAGGTGAACGTGGCTACACCTTC
NA,NA,TRBJ1-1,TRBV28,CASSYQGNTEAFF,TGTGCCAGCAGTTACCAGGGGAACACTGAAGCTTTCTTT
NA,few,TRBJ2-1,TRBV7-2,CASTPSNEQFF,TGTGCCAGCACCCCGTCGAATGAGCAGTTCTTC
NA,NA,TRBJ2-1,TRBV6-1,CASSQRLSGAWDEQFF,TGTGCCAGCAGCCAAAGGTTGTCAGGGGCTTGGGATGAGCAGTTCTTC
NA,NA,TRBJ1-2,TRBV20-1,CSARHPMGDGYTF,TGCAGTGCTCGGCACCCGATGGGGGATGGCTACACCTTC
TRBD1,few,TRBJ1-1,TRBV29-1,CSVDPQGDHTEAFF,TGCAGCGTTGACCCACAGGGGGACCACACTGAAGCTTTCTTT
NA,NA,TRBJ2-7,TRBV29-1,CSVFSGRSYEQYF,TGCAGCGTTTTTTCAGGGCGATCCTACGAGCAGTACTTC
NA,few,TRBJ2-7,TRBV7-6,CASSPDGPGYEQYF,TGTGCCAGCAGCCCGGACGGGCCGGGGTACGAGCAGTACTTC
NA,few,TRBJ2-2,TRBV5-6,CASSFSAGELFF,TGTGCCAGCAGCTTTTCGGCCGGGGAGCTGTTTTTT